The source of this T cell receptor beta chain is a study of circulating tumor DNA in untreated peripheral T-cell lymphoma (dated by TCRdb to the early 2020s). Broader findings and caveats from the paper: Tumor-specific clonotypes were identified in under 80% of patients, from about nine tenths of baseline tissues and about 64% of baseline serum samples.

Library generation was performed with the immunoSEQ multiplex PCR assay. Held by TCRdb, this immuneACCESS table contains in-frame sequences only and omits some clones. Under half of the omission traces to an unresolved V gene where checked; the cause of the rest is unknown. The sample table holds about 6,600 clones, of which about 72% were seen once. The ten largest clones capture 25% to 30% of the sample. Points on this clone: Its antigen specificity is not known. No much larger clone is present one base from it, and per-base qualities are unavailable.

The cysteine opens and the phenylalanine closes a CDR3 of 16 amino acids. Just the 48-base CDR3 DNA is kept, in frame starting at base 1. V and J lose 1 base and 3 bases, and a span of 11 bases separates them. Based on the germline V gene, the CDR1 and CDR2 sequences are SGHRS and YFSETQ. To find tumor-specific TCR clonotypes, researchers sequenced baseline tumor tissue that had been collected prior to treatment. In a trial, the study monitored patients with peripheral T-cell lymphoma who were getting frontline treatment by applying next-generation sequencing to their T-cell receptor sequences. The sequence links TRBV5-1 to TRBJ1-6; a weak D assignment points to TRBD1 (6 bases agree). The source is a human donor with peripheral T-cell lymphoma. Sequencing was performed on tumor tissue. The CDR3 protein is CASSLQGMNYNSPLHF. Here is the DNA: TGCGCCAGCAGCTTGCAGGGGATGAACTATAATTCACCCCTCCACTTT.